This T cell receptor (beta chain) was observed in a study of somatic mutations in cytotoxic T cells in rheumatoid arthritis. TCRdb's copy holds only in-frame clones and misses some; the assay was immunoSEQ multiplex PCR. Among several thousand clones, approximately 60% were seen once, and the ten largest hold 23%. This clone has more than one count but fewer than ten. Purity of the CD4+ and CD8+ cells, isolated by positive magnetic bead selection, was checked by flow cytometry. This receptor was obtained from a woman between 35 and 50 years old in good health. Sequenced sample: CD8+ T cells sorted from blood.

CDR3 sequence: CASSLKADQETQYF. CDR3 DNA sequence: TGTGCCAGCAGCTTAAAGGCAGACCAAGAGACCCAGTACTTC. V is TRBV13 and J is TRBJ2-5; D gene ambiguous. This CDR3 comprises 14 residues. The germline CDR1 and CDR2 sequences are PRHDT and FYEKMQ (reference sequence). V lost 2 bases to trimming and J lost 0 bases, with 7 bases between them.